The clone carrying this T cell receptor beta chain appeared a single time. Healthy bone marrow donors formed the donor group. Primers included in the PCR were 60 Vbeta and 13 Jbeta primers. Sequenced by immunoSEQ multiplex PCR; TCRdb stores in-frame clones only, minus some. The data show 150,000 to 200,000 clones, approximately 82% seen once. The CDR3 sequence is 14 residues long. J lost 4 bases, V lost 6 bases, and 9 bases had no gene match. Germline assignment: CDR1 SGHRS and CDR2 YFSETQ. This sample was included in a study of cytomegalovirus exposure and HLA in healthy donors. Study background: Samples from HLA-typed donors yielded approximately 80 million unique TCRs in an early data release.

The chain joins TRBV5-1 to TRBJ1-2, with 7 bases that match TRBD1. The clonotype comes from a male donor in good health and CMV-seropositive. The sample taken for sequencing was PBMCs. CDR3 nucleotides: TGCGCCAGCACGCAACCGGGACAGAGCTATGGCTACACCTTC. Protein: CASTQPGQSYGYTF.